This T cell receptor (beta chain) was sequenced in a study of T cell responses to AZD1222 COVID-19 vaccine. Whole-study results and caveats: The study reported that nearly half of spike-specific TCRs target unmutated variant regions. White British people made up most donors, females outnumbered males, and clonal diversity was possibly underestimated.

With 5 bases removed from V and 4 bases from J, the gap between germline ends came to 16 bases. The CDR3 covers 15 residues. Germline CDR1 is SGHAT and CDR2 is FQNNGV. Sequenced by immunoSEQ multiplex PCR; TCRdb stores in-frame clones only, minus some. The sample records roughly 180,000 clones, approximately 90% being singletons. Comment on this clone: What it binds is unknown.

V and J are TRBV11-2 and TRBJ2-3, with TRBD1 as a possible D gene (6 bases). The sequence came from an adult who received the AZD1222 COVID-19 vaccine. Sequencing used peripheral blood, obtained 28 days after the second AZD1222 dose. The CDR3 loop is CASSPRYRAADTQYF. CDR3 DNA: TGTGCCAGCAGCCCCCGGTACAGGGCGGCAGATACGCAGTATTTT. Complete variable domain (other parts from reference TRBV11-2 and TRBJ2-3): EAGVAQSPRYKIIEKRQSVAFWCNPISGHATLYWYQQILGQGPKLLIQFQNNGVVDDSQLPKDRFSAERLKGVDSTLKIQPAKLEDSAVYLCASSPRYRAADTQYFGPGTRLTVL.